This TCR beta chain was found in a study of blood T cell repertoires in COVID-19. Study information: There were acute and convalescent COVID-19 samples, and they came from the United States, Italy and Spain. From T cells, B-cell-depleted T cells, or PBMCs came the material, which was cDNA or gDNA.

Participants were aged about 18 to 90 years, lived in around 25 US areas, and enrolled virtually. Cohorts were determined from participant-reported clinical history. The CDR3 totals 15 residues. Germline V lookup: CDR1 SGHTA, CDR2 FQGNSA. The germline V and J ends were trimmed by 3 bases and 0 bases, with 12 bases remaining between them. The assay was immunoSEQ multiplex PCR, and TCRdb's table has in-frame clones only and misses some. The sample has about 210,000 clones, more than 75% seen once. The sequenced sample was PBMCs or T cells enriched from blood (not recorded which). The chain employs TRBV7-2 and TRBJ2-7; no clear D gene. The receptor comes from a man younger than 45 with acute COVID-19. The CDR3 reads CASSFQALSSYEQYF. The CDR3 DNA reads as TGTGCCAGCAGCTTCCAAGCGTTAAGCTCCTACGAGCAGTACTTC. Full variable domain (remainder filled in from reference TRBV7-2 and TRBJ2-7): GAGVSQSPSNKVTEKGKDVELRCDPISGHTALYWYRQSLGQGLEFLIYFQGNSAPDKSGLPSDRFSAERTGGSVSTLTIQRTQQEDSAVYLCASSFQALSSYEQYFGPGTRLTVT.